Shown below are 6 T cell receptor beta chains from a single sample sequenced in a study of blood T cell repertoires in COVID-19. Here immunoSEQ multiplex PCR was the method, and the copy in TCRdb shows in-frame clones only, minus some. The sample lists 150,000 to 200,000 clones, 80% to 90% occurring once. Input material: peripheral blood. These receptors were taken from a man aged 55 to 70 with acute or convalescent COVID-19.

This clone was counted between two and nine times. This chain links TRBV2 with TRBJ2-7; 10 bases align to TRBD2. The CDR3 runs to 14 residues. Trimming cost V 6 bases and J 0 bases; bases outside gene matches: 2. Germline V lookup: CDR1 SNHLY, CDR2 FYNNEI. The CDR3 DNA reads TGTGCCAGCAGGTCTAGCGGGAGCTCCTACGAGCAGTACTTC. This translates into CASRSSGSSYEQYF.

The chain recombines TRBV15 with TRBJ2-1; D perhaps matches TRBD2 (6 bases). In germline, CDR1 is LNHNV, CDR2 YYDKDF (reference sequence). The CDR3 is 18 amino acids. Trimming took 0 bases from V and 10 from J, leaving 25 bases between them. In DNA form, the CDR3 reads TGTGCCACCAGCAGAGATCCGCCCTTGGGACTGGACCTCTTAGAGCAGTTCTTC. Translated, it gives CATSRDPPLGLDLLEQFF.

This CDR3 is CASSGQHSNQPQHF. The DNA of the CDR3 is TGTGCCAGTAGCGGACAGCATAGCAATCAGCCCCAGCATTTT. This sequence joins TRBV19 and TRBJ1-5; tentatively, D is TRBD1 (6 bases). The CDR3 consists of 14 residues. Trimming took off 6 bases at V and 0 bases at J, with 9 bases between the two ends. In germline, CDR1 is LNHDA, CDR2 SQIVND (reference sequence). Full variable domain (remainder filled in from reference TRBV19 and TRBJ1-5): DGGITQSPKYLFRKEGQNVTLSCEQNLNHDAMYWYRQDPGQGLRLIYYSQIVNDFQKGDIAEGYSVSREKKESFPLTVTSAQKNPTAFYLCASSGQHSNQPQHFGDGTRLSIL.

The J gene is TRBJ2-3, the V gene TRBV3-1 (or the pseudogene TRBV3-2); 14 bases align to TRBD2. In germline, CDR1 is LGHDT, CDR2 YNNKEL (reference sequence). The junction had 5 bases not matched to a gene; V was cut back by 3 bases and J by 15 bases. CDR3 size: 13 residues. The CDR3 sequence is CASSQMGLAGVYF. The CDR3 DNA is TGTGCCAGCAGCCAGATGGGACTAGCGGGAGTTTATTTT.

The chain combines TRBV5-1 with TRBJ1-3; a weak D match, TRBD1 (5 bases). V was pared by 0 bases and J by 3 bases, with 16 bases between. The CDR3 sequence is 17 residues long. The germline CDR1 and CDR2 sequences are SGHRS and YFSETQ. The CDR3 reads CASSLAGQGSHGNTIYF. As DNA, the CDR3 is TGCGCCAGCAGCTTGGCCGGGCAGGGAAGCCATGGAAACACCATATATTTT.

The rearrangement uses TRBV5-1 and TRBJ2-7, with D possibly matching TRBD1 (6 bases). In germline, CDR1 is SGHRS, CDR2 YFSETQ. Trimming left V 4 bases short and J 0 bases short, with 14 bases between. The CDR3 covers 15 residues. The DNA of the CDR3 is TGCGCCAGCAGCCCGAGGACAGCATCCTCCTACGAGCAGTACTTC. Translating gives CASSPRTASSYEQYF.